This paragraph covers one T cell receptor (beta chain) sequence. Antigen unknown. At one end, the junction sequence differs from germline, possibly due to a read error. This sample is drawn from a study of CD8+CD57+ T cells in acquired aplastic anemia. This CDR3 is built from 14 residues. Germline assignment: CDR1 SEHNR and CDR2 FQNEAQ (reference sequence). CDR3 and TCR beta VDJ profiling relied on genomic DNA as the template. Using its own MiXCR run on the reads, TCRdb lists one record per CDR3 protein. The sample yields more than 150,000 distinct CDR3 sequences, nearly 50% seen once. Patients chosen for sequencing had CD8+CD57+ cells that had expanded, as shown by flow cytometry. General study points: Over 25 CD8+ CDR3 sequences occurred in both the patients and the controls.

This receptor was obtained from a human donor with aplastic anemia. The chain employs TRBV7-9 and TRBJ1-6; 9 bases align to TRBD1. Sequencing input: sorted CD4+, CD8+, or CD8+CD57+ T cells (not recorded which) from PBMCs. The CDR3 DNA follows: TGTGCCAGCAGCTCATGGACAGGGGATTCACCCTTCCACTTT. It specifies CASSSWTGDSPFHF.